This record looks at one TCR beta chain sequence and its context. Its target is unknown. The naive CD8 population came from CD45RO-negative cells selected for CCR7, without terminally differentiated effector memory CD45RA+ cells. This specimen comes from a study of shared clonotypes between healthy human individuals. The wider study: CD4 naive cells filled three plates per donor, CD4 memory three, CD8 naive two and CD8 memory one. General study findings and limits: An anticipated effect of sequencing depth on clonotype sharing among donors was recognized. The diversity represented, both genetic and in exposure history, was limited by few donors.

V lost 6 bases and J lost 6, with 2 bases in between. The CDR3 length is 10 residues. In germline, CDR1 is MDHEN, CDR2 SYDVKM. Sequenced by immunoSEQ multiplex PCR; TCRdb stores in-frame clones only, minus some. The sample yields about 580,000 clones, 98% seen once. The clonotype was recovered from a young man in good health. Sequenced: naive CD8+ T cells sorted from blood. The genes are TRBV28 and TRBJ2-2; D uncertain. The chain's CDR3 is CASRSGELFF. The CDR3 coding sequence is TGTGCCAGCAGATCCGGGGAGCTGTTTTTT.